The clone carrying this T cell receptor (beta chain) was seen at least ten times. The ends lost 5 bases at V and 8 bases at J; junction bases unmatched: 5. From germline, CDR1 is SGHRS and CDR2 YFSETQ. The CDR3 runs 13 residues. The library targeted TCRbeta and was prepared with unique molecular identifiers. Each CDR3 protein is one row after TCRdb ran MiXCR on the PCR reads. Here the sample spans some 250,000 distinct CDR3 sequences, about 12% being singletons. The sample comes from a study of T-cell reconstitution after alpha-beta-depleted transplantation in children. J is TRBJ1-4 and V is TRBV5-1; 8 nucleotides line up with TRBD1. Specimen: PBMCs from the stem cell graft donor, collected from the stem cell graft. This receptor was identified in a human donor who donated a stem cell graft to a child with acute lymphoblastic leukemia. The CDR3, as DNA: TGCGCCAGCAGGGGACAGGACGGCGAAAAACTGTTTTTT. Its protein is CASRGQDGEKLFF. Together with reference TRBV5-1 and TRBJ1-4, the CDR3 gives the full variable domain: KAGVTQTPRYLIKTRGQQVTLSCSPISGHRSVSWYQQTPGQGLQFLFEYFSETQRNKGNFPGRFSGRQFSNSRSEMNVSTLELGDSALYLCASRGQDGEKLFFGSGTQLSVL.